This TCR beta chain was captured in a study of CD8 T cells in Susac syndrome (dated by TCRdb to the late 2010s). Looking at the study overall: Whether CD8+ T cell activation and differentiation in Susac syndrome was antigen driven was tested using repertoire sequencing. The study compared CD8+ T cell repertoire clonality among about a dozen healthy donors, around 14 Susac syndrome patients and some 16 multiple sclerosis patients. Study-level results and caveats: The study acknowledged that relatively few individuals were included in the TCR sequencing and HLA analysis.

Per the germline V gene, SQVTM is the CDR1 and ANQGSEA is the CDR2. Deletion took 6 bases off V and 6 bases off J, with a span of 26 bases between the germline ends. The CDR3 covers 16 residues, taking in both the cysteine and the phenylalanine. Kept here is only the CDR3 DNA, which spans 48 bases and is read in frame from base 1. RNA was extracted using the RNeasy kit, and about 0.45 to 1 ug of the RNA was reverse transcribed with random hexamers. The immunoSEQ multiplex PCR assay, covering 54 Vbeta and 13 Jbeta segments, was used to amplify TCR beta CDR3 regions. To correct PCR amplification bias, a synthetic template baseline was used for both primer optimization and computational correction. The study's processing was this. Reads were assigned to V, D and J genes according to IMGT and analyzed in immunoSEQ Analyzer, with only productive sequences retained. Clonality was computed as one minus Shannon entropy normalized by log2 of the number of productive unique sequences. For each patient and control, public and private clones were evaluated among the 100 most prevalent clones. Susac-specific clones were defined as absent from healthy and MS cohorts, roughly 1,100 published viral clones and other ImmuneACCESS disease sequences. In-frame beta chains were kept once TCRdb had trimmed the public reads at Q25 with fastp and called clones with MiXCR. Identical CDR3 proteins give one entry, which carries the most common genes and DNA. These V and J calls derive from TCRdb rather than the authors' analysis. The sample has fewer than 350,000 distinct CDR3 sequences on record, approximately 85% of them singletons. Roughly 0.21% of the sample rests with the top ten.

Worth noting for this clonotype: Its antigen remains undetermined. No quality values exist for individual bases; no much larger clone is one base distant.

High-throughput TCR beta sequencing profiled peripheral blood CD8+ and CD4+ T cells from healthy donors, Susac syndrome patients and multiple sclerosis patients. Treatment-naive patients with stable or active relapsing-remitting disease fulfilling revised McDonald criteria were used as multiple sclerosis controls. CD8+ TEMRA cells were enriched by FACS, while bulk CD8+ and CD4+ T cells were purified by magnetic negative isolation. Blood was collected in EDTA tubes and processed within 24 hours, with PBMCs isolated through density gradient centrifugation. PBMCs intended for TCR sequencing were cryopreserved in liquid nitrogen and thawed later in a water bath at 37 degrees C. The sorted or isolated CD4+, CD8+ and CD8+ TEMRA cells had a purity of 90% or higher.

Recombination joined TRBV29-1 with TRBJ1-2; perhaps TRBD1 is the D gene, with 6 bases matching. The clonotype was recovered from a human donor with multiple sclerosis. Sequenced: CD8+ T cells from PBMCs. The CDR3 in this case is CSVDSSSGVVSNGYTF. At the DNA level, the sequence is TGCAGCGTCGATTCATCATCAGGGGTAGTATCTAATGGCTACACCTTC.